This TCR beta chain was documented in a study of blood T cells in healthy people across ages. In its sample, this clonotype was seen a few times. This CDR3 contains 15 residues. Germline CDR1 MDHEN, CDR2 SYDVKM. The V segment lost 5 bases and the J segment 11 bases; nucleotides outside the gene matches: 15. A J-beta primer mix and a sample-barcoded 5' primer were used in a second PCR of about 7 to 12 cycles. TCRdb reprocessed the 5' RACE reads with MiXCR, giving one entry per CDR3 protein. There are over 750,000 distinct CDR3 sequences in the sample; roughly 25% occur only once, and 9.4% lies in the top ten. These data were also filed under a second study, of T cells of mothers and their children.

Sequencing input: blood. This clonotype was sampled from a boy aged 10-17 years in good health. V gene TRBV28 combines with J gene TRBJ2-5, with 9 nucleotides matching TRBD2. DNA of the CDR3: TGTGCCAGCAGTCCCCGGGTAGCGGGAGTGGGGGAGCAGTACTTC. Translation: CASSPRVAGVGEQYF. Filled out from reference TRBV28 and TRBJ2-5, the complete variable domain reads DVKVTQSSRYLVKRTGEKVFLECVQDMDHENMFWYRQDPGLGLRLIYFSYDVKMKEKGDIPEGYSVSREKKERFSLILESASTNQTSMYLCASSPRVAGVGEQYFGPGTRLLVL.